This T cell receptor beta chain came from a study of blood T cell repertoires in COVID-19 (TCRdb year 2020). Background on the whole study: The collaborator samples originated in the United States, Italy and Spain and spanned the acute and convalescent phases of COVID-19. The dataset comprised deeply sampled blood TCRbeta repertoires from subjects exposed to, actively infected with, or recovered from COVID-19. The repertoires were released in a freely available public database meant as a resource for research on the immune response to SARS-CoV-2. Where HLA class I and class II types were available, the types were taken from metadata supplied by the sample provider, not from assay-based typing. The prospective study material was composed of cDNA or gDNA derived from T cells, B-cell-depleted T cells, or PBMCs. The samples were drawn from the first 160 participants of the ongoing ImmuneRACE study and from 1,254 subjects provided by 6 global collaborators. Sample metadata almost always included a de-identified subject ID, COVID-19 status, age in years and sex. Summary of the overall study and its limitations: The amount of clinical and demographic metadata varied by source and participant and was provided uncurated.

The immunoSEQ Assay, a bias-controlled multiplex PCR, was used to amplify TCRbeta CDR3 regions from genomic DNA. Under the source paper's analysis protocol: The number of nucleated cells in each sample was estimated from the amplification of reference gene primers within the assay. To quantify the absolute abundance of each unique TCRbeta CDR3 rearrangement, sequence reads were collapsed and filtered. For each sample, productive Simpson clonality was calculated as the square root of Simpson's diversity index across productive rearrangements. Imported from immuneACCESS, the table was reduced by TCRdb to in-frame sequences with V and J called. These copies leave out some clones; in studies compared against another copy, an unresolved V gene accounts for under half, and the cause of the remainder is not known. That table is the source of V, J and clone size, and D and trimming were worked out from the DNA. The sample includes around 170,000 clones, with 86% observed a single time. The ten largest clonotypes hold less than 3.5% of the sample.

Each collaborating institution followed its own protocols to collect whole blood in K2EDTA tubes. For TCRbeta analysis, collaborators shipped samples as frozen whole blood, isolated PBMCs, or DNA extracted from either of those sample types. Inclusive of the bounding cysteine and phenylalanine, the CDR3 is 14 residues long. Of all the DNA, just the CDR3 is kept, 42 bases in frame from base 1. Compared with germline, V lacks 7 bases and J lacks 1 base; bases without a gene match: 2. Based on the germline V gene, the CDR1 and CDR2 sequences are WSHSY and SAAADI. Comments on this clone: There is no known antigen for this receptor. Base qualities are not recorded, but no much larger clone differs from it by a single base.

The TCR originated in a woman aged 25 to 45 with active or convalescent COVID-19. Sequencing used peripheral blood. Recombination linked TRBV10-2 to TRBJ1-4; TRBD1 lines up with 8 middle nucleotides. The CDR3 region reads CASTGQGTNEKLFF. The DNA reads TGCGCCAGCACAGGACAGGGAACTAATGAAAAACTGTTTTTT.